This record covers a single TCR beta chain. Its antigen is undetermined. Just one base apart from a much larger clone, this may be a read error. This CDR3 is missing its conserved last phenylalanine or tryptophan, likely due to a read error. It was with previously described methods and listed TCR primers that bulk TCR libraries were made. TCRdb reprocessed the PCR reads with MiXCR, giving one entry per CDR3 protein. The sample includes nearly 650,000 distinct CDR3 sequences, less than 30% seen only once; the top ten take about 0.78%. The data stem from a study of molecular identifiers for immune sequencing clone quantification. The CDR3 has 14 amino acids. V shed 3 bases and J shed 9 bases, with 15 bases lying between them. Study-level results: In naive cells, under 1% of molecules belonged to clones above 20 RNA copies, against over 97% in effector cells. Identical TCR molecules sharing a barcode could underestimate highly expanded clone sizes.

This receptor was identified in a human donor in good health. Some libraries in this study had Jurkat cell RNA spiked in. The sequencing sample was made of naive CD8+ T cells from blood, with Jurkat cell RNA spiked in. Subset noted: FACS-sorted CD8+CD4-CCR7+CD45RA+ naive T cells. The V and J genes are TRBV12-3 or TRBV12-4 and TRBJ1-5; the D gene is possibly TRBD1 (5 bases). The CDR3 loop reads CASSFQTGGGPQHL. CDR3 DNA sequence: TGTGCCAGCAGTTTTCAAACAGGTGGGGGGCCCCAGCATCTT.